This TCR beta chain was sequenced in a study of T cells after yellow fever vaccination. Study as a whole: It was SMART-Seq v4 Ultra Low Input that prepared the fractions with low cell numbers.

Study findings and constraints: The booster saw the reappearance of most primary-vaccination clones (approximately 96% CD4, 88% CD8).

5'RACE template switching generated TCR cDNA, adding a universal primer site and UMIs. TCRdb fed the 5' RACE reads into MiXCR, producing one record per CDR3 protein. The data show approximately 250,000 distinct CDR3 sequences, with 6.7% seen just once and about 1% held by the top ten. As regards this clonotype: Its antigen is not known.

From germline, CDR1 is SEHNR and CDR2 FQNEAQ (reference sequence). The CDR3 contains 16 residues. With 5 bases clipped from V and 0 bases from J, the junction kept 6 bases outside the gene matches. The sequence derives from a man aged 30 to 45 who received the YFV17D yellow fever vaccine. The chain uses TRBV7-9 and TRBJ2-4; TRBD2 matches 8 bases. The sample was CD4+ T cells sorted from PBMCs, taken on the day of the yellow fever booster vaccination. CDR3 DNA: TGTGCCAGCAGCACTAGCGGAGGGGTAGCCAAAAACATTCAGTACTTC. Protein: CASSTSGGVAKNIQYF.